One and the same sample provided the 18 T cell receptor beta chains below, sequenced in a study of blood T cell repertoires in COVID-19. The protocol was immunoSEQ multiplex PCR, while the TCRdb copy is restricted to in-frame clones and leaves out a portion. The data hold roughly 300,000 clones, with about nine tenths observed a single time. Sample: peripheral blood. The source of these receptors is a woman under 40 with COVID-19, enrolled during active disease.

The rearrangement joins TRBV5-1 to TRBJ1-1, with D possibly being TRBD1 (5 bases). Trimming stripped 4 bases from V and 2 bases from J, with 18 bases between. The germline V gene has CDR1 SGHRS and CDR2 YFSETQ. The CDR3 covers 16 residues. Here the CDR3 reads CASSPGGYMINTEAFF. The DNA of the CDR3 is TGCGCCAGCAGCCCGGGGGGTTACATGATAAACACTGAAGCTTTCTTT.

This chain links TRBV4-1 with TRBJ1-5, with D possibly being TRBD1 (5 bases). The ends were cut back, 0 bases at V and 2 bases at J, with 8 bases in the middle. Per germline, CDR1 MGHRA and CDR2 YSYEKL. CDR3 size: 15 residues. Written as DNA, the CDR3 is TGCGCCAGCAGCCAAGATTGGGGCGGCAATCAGCCCCAGCATTTT. Protein sequence: CASSQDWGGNQPQHF.

V is TRBV14 and J is TRBJ2-1; D is undetermined. The germline V and J ends were trimmed by 0 bases and 4 bases, with 7 bases remaining between them. This CDR3 spans 14 amino acids. The germline V gene encodes CDR1 SGHDN and CDR2 FVKESK. The CDR3 reads CASSQEAQYNEQFF. CDR3 bases: TGTGCCAGCAGCCAAGAAGCGCAGTACAATGAGCAGTTCTTC.

The CDR3 coding sequence is TGTGCCAGCAGTTTACAGGGGGCGCGGACTGAAGCTTTCTTT. This gives the protein CASSLQGARTEAFF. The chain has TRBV2 and TRBJ1-1, with 9 bases aligning to TRBD1. V shed 5 bases, J shed 5 bases, and the junction held 6 bases outside the gene matches. CDR3 length: 14 amino acids. Looked up from germline, CDR1 is SNHLY and CDR2 is FYNNEI.

The rearrangement uses TRBV27 and TRBJ1-4, with D perhaps matching TRBD1 (6 bases). Deletions cut 8 bases from V and 10 bases from J, with 20 bases between. This CDR3 comprises 14 residues. Per the germline V gene, CDR1 is MNHEY and CDR2 is SMNVEV (reference sequence). The CDR3 protein is CASSSGQLKGKLFF. The CDR3 region has the DNA TGTGCCAGCTCTAGCGGACAGTTAAAGGGAAAACTGTTTTTT.

This rearrangement joins TRBV6-1 to TRBJ1-1; D call uncertain. The germline CDR1 and CDR2 sequences are MNHNS and SASEGT. Trimming cost V 3 bases and J 1 base, with 6 bases left between them. CDR3 size: 13 residues. In nucleotides, the CDR3 is TGTGCCAGCAGTGATGCGAGGAACACTGAAGCTTTCTTT. It codes for CASSDARNTEAFF.

As for this clone: Other DNA sequences within the sample encode an identical CDR3. CDR3 amino acids: CASSPLRENTEAFF. Written as DNA, the CDR3 is TGTGCCAGCTCACCACTCAGGGAGAACACTGAAGCTTTCTTT. V usage is TRBV18 and J usage is TRBJ1-1; possibly TRBD1 for D (5 bases). CDR1 and CDR2 from the germline V gene are KGHSH and LQKENI. This CDR3 spans 14 amino acids. V was shortened by 1 base and J by 1 base, with 7 bases between the two germline ends.

The chain couples TRBV5-4 to TRBJ2-3; 7 nucleotides align to TRBD2. The CDR3 spans 17 residues. Per germline, CDR1 SGHNT and CDR2 YYREEE (reference sequence). V was clipped by 5 bases and J by 0 bases; unmatched bases: 12. The CDR3 coding sequence is TGTGCCAGCAGATCCGGGACTATCTCCCCTAGCACAGATACGCAGTATTTT. Protein sequence: CASRSGTISPSTDTQYF.

J is TRBJ1-3 and V is TRBV4-3; D gene uncertain. This CDR3 contains 17 residues. The germline V and J ends were trimmed by 1 base and 1 base, with 14 bases remaining between them. Germline CDR1 reads LGHNA; CDR2 reads YSLEER. Here the CDR3 DNA reads TGCGCCAGCAGCCAAGCCCTCGGGATGAATTCTGGAAACACCATATATTTT. Translation: CASSQALGMNSGNTIYF.

The chain is built from TRBV3-1 (or the pseudogene TRBV3-2) and TRBJ2-3, with D perhaps matching TRBD1 (6 bases). Per the germline V gene, CDR1 is LGHDT and CDR2 is YNNKEL (reference sequence). V was clipped by 0 bases and J by 4 bases, with 14 bases between them. The CDR3 covers 16 residues. CDR3 sequence: CASSQDGDTFPDTQYF. The CDR3 bases are TGTGCCAGCAGCCAAGATGGGGACACGTTCCCAGATACGCAGTATTTT.

The chain uses TRBV7-9 and TRBJ2-1; D might be TRBD1 (6 bases). The germline V and J ends were trimmed by 4 bases and 6 bases, with 13 bases remaining between them. Germline V CDR1 and CDR2: SEHNR, FQNEAQ (reference sequence). The CDR3 extends over 14 amino acids. The CDR3 DNA reads TGTGCCAGCAGCTCGCCCTTGGACAGCAATGAGCAGTTCTTC. Protein: CASSSPLDSNEQFF.

This chain connects TRBV4-2 to TRBJ1-4, with 8 bases fitting TRBD1. The ends lost 3 bases at V and 4 bases at J; junction bases unmatched: 4. The CDR3 is 15 residues long. Germline-derived CDR1 and CDR2 are LGHNA and YNFKEQ. The CDR3 spells CASSQTQGVNEKLFF. In nucleotides, the CDR3 is TGTGCCAGCAGCCAGACACAGGGGGTTAATGAAAAACTGTTTTTT.

The chain recombines TRBV6-4 with TRBJ1-6; 9 bases are a match to TRBD1. V lost 3 bases to trimming and J lost 9 bases; unmatched junction nucleotides: 3. The length of the CDR3 is 14 residues. Germline lookup yields CDR1 MRHNA and CDR2 SNTAGT. The CDR3 loop reads CASSETGGGSPLHF. In DNA form, the CDR3 reads TGTGCCAGCAGTGAGACAGGGGGAGGTTCACCCCTCCACTTT.

The rearrangement uses TRBV5-1 and TRBJ1-1; D perhaps matches TRBD1 (5 bases). The CDR3 extends over 16 amino acids. Trimming cost V 0 bases and J 1 base, with 13 bases left between them. The germline CDR1 and CDR2 sequences are SGHRS and YFSETQ. CDR3 nucleotide sequence: TGCGCCAGCAGCTTGGGGGTGCAGGGATGGAACACTGAAGCTTTCTTT. The encoded protein is CASSLGVQGWNTEAFF.

The V call is TRBV6-5, the J call TRBJ1-2; TRBD1 is a possible D gene (5 bases). V lost 0 bases and J 7 bases, leaving 15 bases between the germline ends. Germline lookup yields CDR1 MNHEY and CDR2 SVGAGI. This CDR3 region has 15 residues. CDR3 sequence: CASSYSRRTGGGYTF. The DNA for the CDR3 is TGTGCCAGCAGTTACTCTCGACGGACCGGGGGTGGCTACACCTTC.

CDR3 coding DNA: TGTGCCAGCAGTTACTATAGTGGGCTCTACGAGCAGTACTTC. Translating it yields CASSYYSGLYEQYF. The J gene is TRBJ2-7, the V gene TRBV6-2 or TRBV6-3, with D hard to call. This CDR3 region has 14 residues. Per the germline V gene, CDR1 is MNHEY and CDR2 is SVGEGT. The germline V and J ends were trimmed by 1 base and 3 bases, with 10 bases remaining between them.

The CDR3 DNA reads as TGTGCCACCGGACAGGGGGCGTCCTACGAGCAGTACGTC. It is translated as CATGQGASYEQYV. The gene calls are TRBV10-3 and TRBJ2-7, with 11 bases identical to TRBD1. The CDR3 has 13 amino acids. J gave up 1 base and V 10 bases, and 3 bases lay outside the gene matches. The germline gives CDR1 ENHRY, CDR2 SYGVKD.

As DNA, the CDR3 is TGTGCCAGCAGTTTATCGGGAGAATCCCCCGTCTACGAGCAGTACTTC. Its translation is CASSLSGESPVYEQYF. The J gene is TRBJ2-7, the V gene TRBV27, with D tentatively TRBD2 (5 bases). CDR3 length: 16 amino acids. V shed 0 bases and J shed 3 bases, with 15 bases lying between them. From germline, CDR1 is MNHEY and CDR2 SMNVEV (reference sequence).